Listed here are 28 T cell receptor beta chains from one sample, sequenced in a study of cytomegalovirus exposure and HLA in healthy donors. Both 60 Vbeta primers and 13 Jbeta primers went into the PCR. The table came from immunoSEQ multiplex PCR; TCRdb's copy has only in-frame clones and leaves some out. The table records fewer than 70,000 clones, 73% of them present only once. Sequenced sample: PBMCs. The receptor source for this set is a middle-aged man in good health and CMV-seronegative.

In its sample, this clone ranks as medium-sized. CDR3: CASSITGTGGTEAFF. The CDR3, as DNA: TGTGCCAGCAGTATTACCGGGACAGGGGGTACTGAAGCTTTCTTT. This chain joins TRBV28 and TRBJ1-1, with 11 nucleotides matching TRBD1. J gave up 5 bases and V 5 bases, and 7 bases lay outside the gene matches. Germline CDR1 and CDR2: MDHEN and SYDVKM. The CDR3 contains 15 residues.

This clone was seen only a few times. The V and J genes are TRBV29-1 and TRBJ1-3; TRBD1 matches at 8 bases. The germline V gene encodes CDR1 SQVTM and CDR2 ANQGSEA. This CDR3 is 16 amino acids long. Trimming removed 5 bases from V and 0 bases from J; junction bases left unmatched: 9. This chain's CDR3 is CSVKTGTGFSGNTIYF. As DNA, the CDR3 is TGCAGCGTTAAAACCGGGACAGGATTCTCTGGAAACACCATATATTTT.

V and J are TRBV7-2 and TRBJ1-1; 8 nucleotides match TRBD1. CDR3 size: 15 residues. Per the germline V gene, CDR1 is SGHTA and CDR2 is FQGNSA. With 5 bases clipped from V and 5 bases from J, the junction kept 10 bases outside the gene matches. As DNA, the CDR3 is TGTGCCAGCAGCCCGTCGACAGGGGCGTTGACTGAAGCTTTCTTT. This sequence encodes CASSPSTGALTEAFF.

About this clone: The same CDR3 arises from other DNA sequences in this sample as well. The chain has TRBV5-4 and TRBJ2-3; no clear D gene. This CDR3 region has 16 residues. Germline-derived CDR1 and CDR2 are SGHNT and YYREEE (reference sequence). The V gene lost 2 bases and the J gene lost 2 bases, with 15 bases spanning the gap. The CDR3 protein is CASSFSAVQLTDTQYF. The CDR3 nucleotides are TGTGCCAGCAGCTTCTCGGCGGTTCAACTCACAGATACGCAGTATTTT.

This chain uses TRBV6-6 with TRBJ2-7; no firm D call. The germline CDR1 and CDR2 sequences are MNHNY and SVGAGI (reference sequence). Trimming left V 6 bases short and J 4 bases short, with 10 bases between. This CDR3 is 12 amino acids long. The CDR3 nucleotides are TGTGCCAGCAGCCCCGCGATGTACGAGCAGTACTTC. Translation gives CASSPAMYEQYF.

The chain combines TRBV2 with TRBJ1-6; D might be TRBD1 (5 bases). V dropped 8 bases and J dropped 4 bases, with 9 bases sitting between them. The CDR3 extends over 13 amino acids. In germline, CDR1 is SNHLY, CDR2 FYNNEI. This chain's CDR3 is CASGGGYNSPLHF. CDR3 nucleotide sequence: TGTGCCAGCGGGGGGGGGTATAATTCACCCCTCCACTTT. Drawing the rest from reference TRBV2 and TRBJ1-6, the complete variable domain is EPEVTQTPSHQVTQMGQEVILRCVPISNHLYFYWYRQILGQKVEFLVSFYNNEISEKSEIFDDQFSVERPDGSNFTLKIRSTKLEDSAMYFCASGGGYNSPLHFGNGTRLTVT.

The chain has TRBV4-2 and TRBJ2-3; 9 bases align to TRBD2. Germline CDR1 reads LGHNA; CDR2 reads YNFKEQ. The J segment lost 6 bases and the V segment lost 4 bases, leaving 14 bases of the junction unmatched. The CDR3 loop spans 17 amino acids. CDR3 nucleotide sequence: TGTGCCAGCAGCCTAGGGGGGAGTAGCGGGGGTGGGGATACGCAGTATTTT. Residues: CASSLGGSSGGGDTQYF.

The J gene is TRBJ2-3, the V gene TRBV6-1; TRBD2 aligns across 12 bases. Germline V gives CDR1 MNHNS, CDR2 SASEGT. This CDR3 comprises 17 residues. The ends lost 1 base at V and 6 bases at J; junction bases unmatched: 8. The CDR3 reads CASSEGASGGAGDTQYF. As DNA, the CDR3 is TGTGCCAGCAGTGAAGGCGCTAGCGGGGGGGCTGGGGATACGCAGTATTTT.

This clone was detected a few times. The V and J genes are TRBV6-5 and TRBJ1-6, with TRBD1 matching 7 bases. There are 14 residues in the CDR3. V gave up 6 bases and J gave up 8 bases; unmatched junction bases: 7. The germline V gene has CDR1 MNHEY and CDR2 SVGAGI. CDR3 amino acids: CASRGQTPHSPLHF. Here the CDR3 DNA reads TGTGCCAGCAGGGGACAGACACCACATTCACCCCTCCACTTT.

V usage is TRBV11-2 and J usage is TRBJ2-7; D call uncertain. Deletions cut 2 bases from V and 0 bases from J, with 14 bases between. Germline V lookup: CDR1 SGHAT, CDR2 FQNNGV. The CDR3 totals 16 residues. The CDR3: CASSLSTVFSSYEQYF. CDR3 bases: TGTGCCAGCAGCTTATCTACTGTTTTCTCCTCCTACGAGCAGTACTTC.

This clone was picked up a small number of times. The chain combines TRBV10-3 with TRBJ1-4, with D tentatively TRBD1 (5 bases). The CDR3 spans 14 residues. Trimming shortened V by 2 bases and J by 11 bases, and 15 bases separated the two germline ends. Germline CDR1 and CDR2: ENHRY and SYGVKD. The CDR3 DNA follows: TGTGCCATCAGTGAGCCTCGTGGGGGAGGGAAACTGTTTTTT. Its protein is CAISEPRGGGKLFF.

There are a few counts of this clone. The rearrangement uses TRBV10-3 and TRBJ1-1; 7 nucleotides agree with TRBD1. Germline lookup yields CDR1 ENHRY and CDR2 SYGVKD. V was clipped by 3 bases and J by 5 bases; unmatched bases: 3. The CDR3 extends over 13 amino acids. The CDR3 region has the DNA TGTGCCATCAGTGACGGCAGGGGGACTGAAGCTTTCTTT. This sequence encodes CAISDGRGTEAFF.

The CDR3 protein is CAIGGSDSGNTIYF. CDR3 coding DNA: TGTGCCATCGGGGGGTCGGACTCTGGAAACACCATATATTTT. The rearrangement joins TRBV10-3 to TRBJ1-3; possibly TRBD1 for D (5 bases). Trimming took 8 bases from V and 0 from J, leaving 11 bases between them. CDR3 length equals 14 residues. Germline V gives CDR1 ENHRY, CDR2 SYGVKD.

The chain carries TRBV15 and TRBJ1-2; D is possibly TRBD1 (5 bases). Germline lookup yields CDR1 LNHNV and CDR2 YYDKDF (reference sequence). V lost 2 bases, J lost 4 bases, and 14 bases lay in between. The length of the CDR3 is 15 residues. CDR3 in amino acids: CATSRSRGGVYGYTF. CDR3 bases: TGTGCCACCAGCAGATCACGGGGGGGGGTCTATGGCTACACCTTC.

The gene calls are TRBV29-1 and TRBJ1-5, with D perhaps TRBD1 (5 bases). The CDR3 consists of 12 residues. Looked up from germline, CDR1 is SQVTM and CDR2 is ANQGSEA. The ends were cut back, 4 bases at V and 5 bases at J, with 9 bases in the middle. CDR3 protein: CSVGGGDQPQHF. The CDR3, as DNA: TGCAGCGTTGGCGGGGGGGATCAGCCCCAGCATTTT.

The chain uses TRBV6-6 and TRBJ2-7, with a possible D match to TRBD2 (7 bases). CDR3 length: 16 residues. Between the trimmed V and J ends, which lost 2 bases and 3 bases, there was a span of 17 bases. CDR1 MNHNY and CDR2 SVGAGI come from the germline V gene (reference sequence). CDR3 DNA sequence: TGTGCCAGCAGTTACGGGGGGGTAGGGGGGGACTACGAGCAGTACTTC. Translated, it gives CASSYGGVGGDYEQYF.

This clone was seen more than once but under ten times. An end of the junction differs from the germline gene, which may be a read error. Here the CDR3 reads CSSSLGTGFMGQSYEQYF. The CDR3, as DNA: TGTTCCAGCAGCTTAGGGACAGGTTTTATGGGACAGTCCTACGAGCAGTACTTC. V gene TRBV7-9 combines with J gene TRBJ2-7; 8 bases match TRBD1. The V gene's germline CDR1 is SEHNR and CDR2 FQNEAQ (reference sequence). The CDR3 totals 18 residues. Complete variable domain (other parts from reference TRBV7-9 and TRBJ2-7): DTGVSQNPRHKITKRGQNVTFRCDPISEHNRLYWYRQTLGQGPEFLTYFQNEAQLEKSRLLSDRFSAERPKGSFSTLEIQRTEQGDSAMYLCSSSLGTGFMGQSYEQYFGPGTRLTVT.

The chain employs TRBV9 and TRBJ1-6, with D perhaps TRBD1 (5 bases). Trimming removed 3 bases from V and 7 bases from J, with 11 bases in between. CDR3 size: 14 residues. Germline CDR1 reads SGDLS; CDR2 reads YYNGEE. The CDR3 DNA follows: TGTGCCAGCAGCGCCCGGACAATGAATTCACCCCTCCACTTT. This sequence encodes CASSARTMNSPLHF. Complete variable domain (other parts from reference TRBV9 and TRBJ1-6): DSGVTQTPKHLITATGQRVTLRCSPRSGDLSVYWYQQSLDQGLQFLIQYYNGEERAKGNILERFSAQQFPDLHSELNLSSLELGDSALYFCASSARTMNSPLHFGNGTRLTVT.

V is TRBV18 and J is TRBJ1-6; D not resolved. Germline V gives CDR1 KGHSH, CDR2 LQKENI. This CDR3 region has 15 residues. V dropped 3 bases and J dropped 8 bases, with 14 bases sitting between them. This CDR3 is CASSPIAGRDSPLHF. The CDR3 region has the DNA TGTGCCAGCTCACCTATCGCAGGTCGAGATTCACCCCTCCACTTT.

V is TRBV11-2 and J is TRBJ1-4; TRBD1 is a possible D gene (5 bases). The CDR3 spans 16 residues. Per the germline V gene, CDR1 is SGHAT and CDR2 is FQNNGV. V dropped 1 base and J dropped 5 bases, with 14 bases sitting between them. CDR3 nucleotide sequence: TGTGCCAGCAGCTTAGGGTTGGGCAGGGTAAATGAAAAACTGTTTTTT. The encoded protein is CASSLGLGRVNEKLFF.

V and J are TRBV10-3 and TRBJ1-2; 7 bases align to TRBD1. After removal of 6 bases from V and 4 bases from J, the junction contained 11 bases not matched to a gene. The CDR3 has 15 amino acids. The germline CDR1 and CDR2 sequences are ENHRY and SYGVKD. The CDR3 nucleotides are TGTGCCATCAGGCTCGGGACAGAAAAAACCTATGGCTACACCTTC. This translates into CAIRLGTEKTYGYTF.

The V gene is TRBV6-4, the J gene TRBJ2-6; the D gene is possibly TRBD2 (6 bases). Germline CDR1 and CDR2: MRHNA and SNTAGT. The CDR3 contains 16 residues. V lost 3 bases, J lost 0 bases, and 9 bases lay in between. The CDR3 loop reads CASSEGGPSGANVLTF. The CDR3 nucleotides are TGTGCCAGCAGTGAGGGAGGCCCCTCTGGGGCCAACGTCCTGACTTTC.

The chain employs TRBV6-1 and TRBJ2-3, with D possibly being TRBD2 (7 bases). The CDR3 consists of 18 residues. Germline CDR1 MNHNS, CDR2 SASEGT. V was pared by 3 bases and J by 4 bases, with 23 bases between. The CDR3 DNA follows: TGTGCCAGCAGTGATAACCCCGGAGGGGGGGGAAGTGCAGATACGCAGTATTTT. This encodes CASSDNPGGGGSADTQYF.

This sequence joins TRBV18 and TRBJ1-1, with D possibly being TRBD1 (5 bases). V lost 3 bases, J lost 5 bases, and 16 bases lay in between. The CDR3 length is 15 residues. CDR1 is KGHSH and CDR2 is LQKENI in the germline V gene. In nucleotides, the CDR3 is TGTGCCAGCTCACCTACTTCAGGGATTCGGACTGAAGCTTTCTTT. Translated: CASSPTSGIRTEAFF.

The rearrangement joins TRBV19 to TRBJ2-2, with 8 bases fitting TRBD2. The CDR3 is made up of 17 amino acids. Germline V gives CDR1 LNHDA, CDR2 SQIVND (reference sequence). V was pared by 2 bases and J by 3 bases, with 8 bases of the junction left unmatched. CDR3 sequence (DNA): TGTGCCAGTAGTATAAAGGCGGGGGGAACTCACACCGGGGAGCTGTTTTTT. This translates into CASSIKAGGTHTGELFF.

This clone was seen a single time. This chain links TRBV27 with TRBJ2-4; TRBD2 matches at 11 bases. Trimming cost V 5 bases and J 8 bases; bases outside gene matches: 8. Germline assignment: CDR1 MNHEY and CDR2 SMNVEV (reference sequence). This CDR3 contains 15 residues. The CDR3 DNA reads as TGTGCCAGCAGTCTCAGTAGCGGGGGGGCCGACATTCAGTACTTC. As protein: CASSLSSGGADIQYF.

V gene TRBV5-1 combines with J gene TRBJ1-2, with a weak D call TRBD1 (5 bases). Between the trimmed V and J ends, which lost 0 bases and 5 bases, there was a span of 20 bases. This CDR3 region has 17 residues. Per the germline V gene, CDR1 is SGHRS and CDR2 is YFSETQ. DNA for the CDR3: TGCGCCAGCAGCTTGGAGGTGCCTGGGACTGGAGGGTATGGCTACACCTTC. Encoded protein: CASSLEVPGTGGYGYTF. The variable domain in full, completed from reference TRBV5-1 and TRBJ1-2, reads KAGVTQTPRYLIKTRGQQVTLSCSPISGHRSVSWYQQTPGQGLQFLFEYFSETQRNKGNFPGRFSGRQFSNSRSEMNVSTLELGDSALYLCASSLEVPGTGGYGYTFGSGTRLTVV.

The V call is TRBV4-1, the J call TRBJ2-7, with D hard to call. The germline CDR1 and CDR2 sequences are MGHRA and YSYEKL. This CDR3 contains 13 residues. The V end lost 1 base, the J end lost 2 bases, and 6 bases lay between the germline ends. The CDR3 loop is CASSQGAPYEQYF. The CDR3 DNA reads as TGCGCCAGCAGCCAAGGGGCCCCCTACGAGCAGTACTTC.